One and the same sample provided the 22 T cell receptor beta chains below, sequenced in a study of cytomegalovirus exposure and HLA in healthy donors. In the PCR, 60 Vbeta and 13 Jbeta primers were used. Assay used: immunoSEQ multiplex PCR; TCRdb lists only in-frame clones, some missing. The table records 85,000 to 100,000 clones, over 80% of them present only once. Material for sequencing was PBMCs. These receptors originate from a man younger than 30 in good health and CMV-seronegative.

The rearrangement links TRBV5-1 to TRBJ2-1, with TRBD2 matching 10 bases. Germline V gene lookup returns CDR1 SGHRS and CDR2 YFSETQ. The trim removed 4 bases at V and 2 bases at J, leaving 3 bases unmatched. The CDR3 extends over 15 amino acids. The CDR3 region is CASSKREGPYNEQFF. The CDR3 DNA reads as TGCGCCAGCAGCAAGCGGGAGGGCCCCTACAATGAGCAGTTCTTC.

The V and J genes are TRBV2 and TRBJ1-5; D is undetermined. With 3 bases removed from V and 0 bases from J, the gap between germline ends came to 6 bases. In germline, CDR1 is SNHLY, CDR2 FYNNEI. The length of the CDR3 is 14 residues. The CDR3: CASSDHFSNQPQHF. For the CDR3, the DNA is TGTGCCAGCAGTGATCATTTTAGCAATCAGCCCCAGCATTTT.

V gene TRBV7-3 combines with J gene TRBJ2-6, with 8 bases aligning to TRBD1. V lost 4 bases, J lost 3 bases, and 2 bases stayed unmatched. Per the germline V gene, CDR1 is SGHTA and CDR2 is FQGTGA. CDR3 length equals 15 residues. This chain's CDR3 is CASSSTGVGANVLTF. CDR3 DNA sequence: TGTGCCAGCAGCTCGACAGGGGTTGGGGCCAACGTCCTGACTTTC.

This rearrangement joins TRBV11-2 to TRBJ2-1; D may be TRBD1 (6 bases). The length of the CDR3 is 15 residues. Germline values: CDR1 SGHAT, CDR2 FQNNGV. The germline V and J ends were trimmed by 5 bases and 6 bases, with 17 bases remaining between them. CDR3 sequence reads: CASSPTGLMTNEQFF. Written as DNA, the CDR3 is TGTGCCAGCAGCCCAACAGGGCTGATGACCAATGAGCAGTTCTTC.

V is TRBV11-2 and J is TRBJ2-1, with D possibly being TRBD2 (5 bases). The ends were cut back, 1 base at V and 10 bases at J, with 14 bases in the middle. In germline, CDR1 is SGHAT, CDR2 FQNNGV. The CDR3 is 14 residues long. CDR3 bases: TGTGCCAGCAGCTTAGGACCAGCGGAGGTCGAGCAGTTCTTC. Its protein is CASSLGPAEVEQFF.

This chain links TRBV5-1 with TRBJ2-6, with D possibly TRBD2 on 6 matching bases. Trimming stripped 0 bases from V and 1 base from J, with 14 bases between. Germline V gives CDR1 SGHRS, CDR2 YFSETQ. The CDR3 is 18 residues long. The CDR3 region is CASSLGTPGVSGANVLTF. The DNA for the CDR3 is TGCGCCAGCAGCTTGGGGACCCCGGGGGTATCTGGGGCCAACGTCCTGACTTTC. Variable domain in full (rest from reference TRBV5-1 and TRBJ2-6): KAGVTQTPRYLIKTRGQQVTLSCSPISGHRSVSWYQQTPGQGLQFLFEYFSETQRNKGNFPGRFSGRQFSNSRSEMNVSTLELGDSALYLCASSLGTPGVSGANVLTFGAGSRLTVL.

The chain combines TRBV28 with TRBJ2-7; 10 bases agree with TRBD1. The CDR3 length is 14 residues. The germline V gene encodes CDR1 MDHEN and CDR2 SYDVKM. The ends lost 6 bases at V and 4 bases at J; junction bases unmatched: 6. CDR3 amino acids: CASRGQGRIYEQYF. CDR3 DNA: TGTGCCAGCAGGGGACAGGGGCGTATTTACGAGCAGTACTTC.

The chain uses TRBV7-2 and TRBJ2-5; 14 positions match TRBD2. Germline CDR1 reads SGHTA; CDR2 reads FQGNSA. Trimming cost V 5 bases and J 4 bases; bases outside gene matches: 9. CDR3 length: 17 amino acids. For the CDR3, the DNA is TGTGCCAGCAGCCCGAGAGGACTAGCGGGAGGTGGAGAGACCCAGTACTTC. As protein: CASSPRGLAGGGETQYF.

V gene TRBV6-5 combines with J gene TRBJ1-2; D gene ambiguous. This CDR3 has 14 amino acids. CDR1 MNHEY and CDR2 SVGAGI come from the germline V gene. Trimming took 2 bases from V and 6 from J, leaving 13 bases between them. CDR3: CASSYAGPVHGYTF. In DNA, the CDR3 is TGTGCCAGCAGTTACGCTGGGCCTGTTCATGGCTACACCTTC.

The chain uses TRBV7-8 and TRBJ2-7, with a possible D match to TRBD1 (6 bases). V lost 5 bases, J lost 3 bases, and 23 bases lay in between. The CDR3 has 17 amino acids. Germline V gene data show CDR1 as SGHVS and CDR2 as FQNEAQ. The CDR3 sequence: CASSRTTGLRSFYEQYF. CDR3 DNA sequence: TGTGCCAGCAGCAGAACAACAGGGCTTAGGTCCTTCTACGAGCAGTACTTC.

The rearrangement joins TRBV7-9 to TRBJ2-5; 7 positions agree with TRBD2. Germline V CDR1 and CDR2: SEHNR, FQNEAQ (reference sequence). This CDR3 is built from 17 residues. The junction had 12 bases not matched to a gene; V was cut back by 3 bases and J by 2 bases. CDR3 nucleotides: TGTGCCAGCAGCTTCTATTCGGGGCTAGCGGCACAAGAGACCCAGTACTTC. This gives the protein CASSFYSGLAAQETQYF.

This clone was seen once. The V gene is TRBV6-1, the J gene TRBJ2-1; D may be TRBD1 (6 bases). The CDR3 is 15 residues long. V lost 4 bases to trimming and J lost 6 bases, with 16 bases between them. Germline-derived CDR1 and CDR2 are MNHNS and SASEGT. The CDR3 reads CASSGWTVTFNEQFF. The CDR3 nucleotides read TGTGCCAGCAGTGGGTGGACAGTAACCTTCAATGAGCAGTTCTTC.

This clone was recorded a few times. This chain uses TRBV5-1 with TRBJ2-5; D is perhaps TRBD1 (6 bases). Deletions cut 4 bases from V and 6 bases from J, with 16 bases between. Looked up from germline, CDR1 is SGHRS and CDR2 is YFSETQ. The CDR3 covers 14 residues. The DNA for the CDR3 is TGCGCCAGCAGCGACAGCAGGGGTTTACAGACCCAGTACTTC. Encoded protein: CASSDSRGLQTQYF.

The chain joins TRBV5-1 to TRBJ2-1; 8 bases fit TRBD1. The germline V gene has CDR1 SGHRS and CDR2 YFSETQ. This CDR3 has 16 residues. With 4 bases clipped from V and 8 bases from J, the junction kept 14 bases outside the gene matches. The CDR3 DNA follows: TGCGCCAGCAGCCAAGGGACAGGCCGACCCGACGATGAGCAGTTCTTC. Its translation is CASSQGTGRPDDEQFF.

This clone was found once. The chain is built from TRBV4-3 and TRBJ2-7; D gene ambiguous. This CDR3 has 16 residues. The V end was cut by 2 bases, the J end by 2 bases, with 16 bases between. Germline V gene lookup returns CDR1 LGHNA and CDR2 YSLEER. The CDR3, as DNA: TGCGCCAGCAGCCAATTTGTGGCCAGACTCACCTACGAGCAGTACTTC. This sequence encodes CASSQFVARLTYEQYF.

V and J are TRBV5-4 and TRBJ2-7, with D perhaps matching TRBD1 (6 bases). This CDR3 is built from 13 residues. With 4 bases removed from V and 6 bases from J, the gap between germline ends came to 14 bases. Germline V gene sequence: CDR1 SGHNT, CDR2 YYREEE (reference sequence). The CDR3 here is CASSAAGAGEQYF. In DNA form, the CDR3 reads TGTGCCAGCAGCGCTGCAGGGGCGGGCGAGCAGTACTTC.

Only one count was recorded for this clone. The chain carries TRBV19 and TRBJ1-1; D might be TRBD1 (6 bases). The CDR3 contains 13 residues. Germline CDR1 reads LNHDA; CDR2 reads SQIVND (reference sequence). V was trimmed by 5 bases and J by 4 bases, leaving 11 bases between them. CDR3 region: CASSALQGTEAFF. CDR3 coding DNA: TGTGCCAGTAGTGCGCTACAGGGCACTGAAGCTTTCTTT.

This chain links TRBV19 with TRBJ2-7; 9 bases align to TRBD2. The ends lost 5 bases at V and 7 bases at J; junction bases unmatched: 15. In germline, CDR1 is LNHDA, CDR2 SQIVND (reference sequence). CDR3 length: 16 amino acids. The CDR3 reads CASSSIGTSPTREQYF. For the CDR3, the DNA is TGTGCCAGTAGTTCCATAGGGACTAGCCCTACAAGGGAGCAGTACTTC.

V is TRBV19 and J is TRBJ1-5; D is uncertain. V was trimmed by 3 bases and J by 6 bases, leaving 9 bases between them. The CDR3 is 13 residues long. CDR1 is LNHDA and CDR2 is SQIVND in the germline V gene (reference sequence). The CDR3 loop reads CASSMSRGQPQHF. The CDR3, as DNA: TGTGCCAGTAGTATGTCCCGGGGTCAGCCCCAGCATTTT.

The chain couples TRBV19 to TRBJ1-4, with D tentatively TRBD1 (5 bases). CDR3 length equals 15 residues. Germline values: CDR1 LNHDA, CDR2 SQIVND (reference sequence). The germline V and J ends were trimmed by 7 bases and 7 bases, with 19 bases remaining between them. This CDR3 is CASTPGFRGAEKLFF. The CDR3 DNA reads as TGTGCCAGTACCCCAGGTTTTCGTGGGGCTGAAAAACTGTTTTTT.

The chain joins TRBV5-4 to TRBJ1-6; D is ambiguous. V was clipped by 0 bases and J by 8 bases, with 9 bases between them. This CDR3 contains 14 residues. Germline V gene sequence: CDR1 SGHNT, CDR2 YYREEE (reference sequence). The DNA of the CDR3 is TGTGCCAGCAGCTTGGACTGGGGAGATTCACCCCTCCACTTT. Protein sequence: CASSLDWGDSPLHF.

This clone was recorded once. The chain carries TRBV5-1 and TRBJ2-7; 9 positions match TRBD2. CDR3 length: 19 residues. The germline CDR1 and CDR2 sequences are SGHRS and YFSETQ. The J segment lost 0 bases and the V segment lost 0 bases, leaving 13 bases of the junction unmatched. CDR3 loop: CASSLAPWGAGGRSYEQYF. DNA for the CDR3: TGCGCCAGCAGCTTGGCTCCCTGGGGAGCGGGAGGCCGCTCCTACGAGCAGTACTTC.